This T cell receptor beta chain was identified during a study of shared clonotypes between healthy human individuals. The overall study: The plates for each donor numbered three CD4 naive, three CD4 memory, two CD8 naive and one CD8 memory.

Clones were read by immunoSEQ multiplex PCR, and TCRdb kept only the in-frame ones, dropping some. Among 450,000 to 700,000 clones listed, just under 97% were seen once. With V trimmed by 2 bases and J by 7 bases, 0 bases remained unmatched. The germline V gene encodes CDR1 MNHNY and CDR2 SVGAGI (reference sequence). The CDR3 is 13 amino acids. As defined, naive CD8 cells were CD45RO-negative and positively selected for CCR7, with terminally differentiated effector memory CD45RA+ cells excluded. This sequence joins TRBV6-6 and TRBJ1-5, with TRBD1 matching over 9 bases. Sequencing was performed on naive CD8+ T cells sorted from blood. This receptor was identified in a woman in her 30s in good health. CDR3 sequence: CASSYDRGQPQHF. CDR3 bases: TGTGCCAGCAGTTACGACAGGGGGCAGCCCCAGCATTTT.